These 23 T cell receptor beta chains were all obtained from the same sample, sequenced in a study of post-analysis software for immune sequencing data. Points from the study as a whole: Relative to controls, patients had a few TRBV segments at higher frequency, with TRBV5-6, TRBV5-1 and TRBV20-1 among these.

Carried by the TCR beta cDNA libraries were unique molecular identifiers. One entry per CDR3 protein results from TCRdb running MiXCR on the PCR reads. Here the sample spans hundreds of thousands of distinct CDR3 sequences, approximately 60% being singletons. The antigens these receptors bind are not known. The sample was blood. These receptors were obtained from a girl aged 2 to 10 with multiple sclerosis.

The chain links TRBV5-1 to TRBJ2-2; D tentatively fits TRBD1 or TRBD2 (5 bases each). CDR1 is SGHRS and CDR2 is YFSETQ in the germline V gene. The CDR3 extends over 19 amino acids. Trimming took 1 base from V and 1 from J, leaving 20 bases between them. For the CDR3, the DNA is TGCGCCAGCAGCTTGCCCGTGAAGGCCCCAGGGAGGAACACCGGGGAGCTGTTTTTT. Its translation: CASSLPVKAPGRNTGELFF.

This clonotype was observed a few times. The J gene is TRBJ1-4, the V gene TRBV18, with D hard to call. CDR1 KGHSH and CDR2 LQKENI come from the germline V gene. This CDR3 spans 14 amino acids. V dropped 3 bases and J dropped 0 bases, with 5 bases sitting between them. The CDR3 region is CASSPFATNEKLFF. DNA for the CDR3: TGTGCCAGCTCACCCTTTGCAACTAATGAAAAACTGTTTTTT.

The chain carries TRBV5-7 and TRBJ2-5; D may match TRBD1 or TRBD2 (5 bases each). TRBV5-7 is placed among ORFs of uncertain function. The CDR3 is made up of 16 amino acids. Trimming shortened V by 3 bases and J by 5 bases, and 20 bases separated the two germline ends. CDR3 protein: CASSSGTEPRSETQYF. The CDR3 DNA reads TGTGCCAGCAGCTCCGGGACGGAACCTAGATCGGAGACCCAGTACTTC.

This chain uses TRBV6-5 with TRBJ1-4, with 7 bases aligning to TRBD1. The CDR3 is 15 residues long. Trimming cost V 3 bases and J 10 bases; bases outside gene matches: 11. The germline gives CDR1 MNHEY, CDR2 SVGAGI. The CDR3 reads CASSYETGNAGKLFF. As DNA, the CDR3 is TGTGCCAGCAGTTATGAGACAGGGAACGCGGGAAAACTGTTTTTT.

The chain has TRBV7-2 and TRBJ2-5; D perhaps matches TRBD1 (5 bases). The length of the CDR3 is 14 residues. Trimming removed 5 bases at V and 5 bases at J, with 15 bases between. Germline CDR1 SGHTA, CDR2 FQGNSA. The CDR3 reads CASSAFGALETQYF. In DNA, the CDR3 is TGTGCCAGCAGCGCTTTTGGGGCCCTCGAGACCCAGTACTTC.

V usage is TRBV5-1 and J usage is TRBJ2-5; D is uncertain. With 5 bases removed from V and 4 bases from J, the gap between germline ends came to 9 bases. The CDR3 contains 12 residues. Germline V gene sequence: CDR1 SGHRS, CDR2 YFSETQ. Here the CDR3 reads CASRTQRETQYF. In DNA, the CDR3 is TGCGCCAGCAGGACCCAAAGAGAGACCCAGTACTTC.

The CDR3 nucleotides are TGTGCCAGCAGCTTGAGGGGGGCTGAAGCTTTCTTT. Amino acid sequence: CASSLRGAEAFF. The V gene is TRBV7-9, the J gene TRBJ1-1; maybe TRBD1 (6 bases). The CDR3 loop spans 12 amino acids. Deletions cut 3 bases from V and 6 bases from J, with 8 bases between. Germline V gene data show CDR1 as SEHNR and CDR2 as FQNEAQ (reference sequence). The full variable domain, completed using reference TRBV7-9 and TRBJ1-1, is DTGVSQNPRHKITKRGQNVTFRCDPISEHNRLYWYRQTLGQGPEFLTYFQNEAQLEKSRLLSDRFSAERPKGSFSTLEIQRTEQGDSAMYLCASSLRGAEAFFGQGTRLTVV.

This clonotype has a handful of counts. The chain joins TRBV5-1 to TRBJ2-6; D is unclear. This CDR3 region has 18 residues. CDR1 is SGHRS and CDR2 is YFSETQ in the germline V gene. Trimming left V 0 bases short and J 2 bases short, with 15 bases between. This chain's CDR3 is CASSLDRVVPAGANVLTF. Here the CDR3 DNA reads TGCGCCAGCAGCTTGGATAGGGTGGTCCCAGCTGGGGCCAACGTCCTGACTTTC.

J is TRBJ1-5 and V is TRBV18; no definite D call. Germline loops: CDR1 KGHSH, CDR2 LQKENI. V was cut by 1 base and J by 5 bases, with 9 bases left in between. CDR3 length equals 14 residues. CDR3 bases: TGTGCCAGCTCACCACTCCGGACCCATCAGCCCCAGCATTTT. Residues: CASSPLRTHQPQHF.

This sequence joins TRBV7-9 and TRBJ2-1; the match to TRBD2 covers 10 bases. The CDR3 is 17 amino acids. The V gene's germline CDR1 is SEHNR and CDR2 FQNEAQ (reference sequence). The trim removed 0 bases at V and 4 bases at J, leaving 6 bases unmatched. CDR3 in amino acids: CASSLAIASGRYNEQFF. Here the CDR3 DNA reads TGTGCCAGCAGCTTAGCTATCGCTAGCGGGAGATACAATGAGCAGTTCTTC.

The J gene is TRBJ1-2, the V gene TRBV7-2, with unresolved D. The CDR3 totals 10 residues. V lost 6 bases and J lost 13, with 12 bases in between. CDR1 and CDR2 (germline): SGHTA, FQGNSA. The CDR3 DNA reads as TGTGCCAGCAGATTCGGCGCCTTCACCTTC. This gives the protein CASRFGAFTF.

Concerning this clonotype: Germline and junction disagree at one end, which may indicate a read error. This sequence joins TRBV27 and TRBJ1-1; perhaps TRBD1 as D (5 bases). The CDR3 totals 13 residues. Germline CDR1 MNHEY, CDR2 SMNVEV (reference sequence). The CDR3 DNA is TGTGCCAGCAGTTTTGCAGGGAACGCTGAAGCTTTCTTT. This translates into CASSFAGNAEAFF.

The J gene is TRBJ2-3, the V gene TRBV20-1; 8 bases are a match to TRBD2. This CDR3 is 17 amino acids long. The germline gives CDR1 DFQATT, CDR2 SNEGSKA (reference sequence). Trimming cost V 1 base and J 4 bases; bases outside gene matches: 13. The CDR3 DNA is TGCAGTGCTAGAGCGCTATTTGCGGGAGGAGAGGCAGATACGCAGTATTTT. This encodes CSARALFAGGEADTQYF.

This clonotype was counted once. V gene TRBV7-2 combines with J gene TRBJ1-2; a possible D gene is TRBD1 (5 bases). CDR3 size: 15 residues. The V end lost 2 bases, the J end lost 8 bases, and 18 bases lay between the germline ends. CDR1 and CDR2 from the germline V gene are SGHTA and FQGNSA. In nucleotides, the CDR3 is TGTGCCAGCAGCTTATTTCCGGGGACCGAGTGGGGCTACACCTTC. This translates into CASSLFPGTEWGYTF.

V usage is TRBV11-2 and J usage is TRBJ2-1; D uncertain. The CDR3 sequence is 16 residues long. Looked up from germline, CDR1 is SGHAT and CDR2 is FQNNGV. The V and J ends lost 0 bases and 7 bases respectively, with 16 bases between them. CDR3 protein: CASSLDRPGSLNEQFF. CDR3 in DNA: TGTGCCAGCAGCTTAGATAGGCCAGGCTCGCTAAATGAGCAGTTCTTC.

This clonotype turned up a few times. J is TRBJ2-5 and V is TRBV7-2; tentative D call: TRBD1 (6 bases). The CDR3 length is 14 residues. Trimming removed 5 bases at V and 5 bases at J, with 15 bases between. CDR1 and CDR2 (germline): SGHTA, FQGNSA. The CDR3, as DNA: TGTGCCAGCAGCATATGGACAGCGGACGAGACCCAGTACTTC. Translation: CASSIWTADETQYF.

V gene TRBV6-1 combines with J gene TRBJ2-7; tentative D call: TRBD1 (5 bases). V was shortened by 5 bases and J by 2 bases, with 10 bases between the two germline ends. Per germline, CDR1 MNHNS and CDR2 SASEGT. This CDR3 region has 13 residues. CDR3 in DNA: TGTGCCAGCAGTACCACAGGAACCTACGAGCAGTACTTC. Its protein product is CASSTTGTYEQYF.

V is TRBV6-2 or TRBV6-3 and J is TRBJ2-1; 8 nucleotides align to TRBD1. Looked up from germline, CDR1 is MNHEY and CDR2 is SVGEGT. The CDR3 runs to 15 residues. V shed 4 bases, J shed 3 bases, and the junction held 5 bases outside the gene matches. CDR3 loop: CASSSSGQGYNEQFF. Here the CDR3 DNA reads TGTGCCAGCAGTTCCTCCGGACAGGGCTACAATGAGCAGTTCTTC.

This sequence joins TRBV6-1 and TRBJ2-7, with D possibly being TRBD2 (5 bases). Germline CDR1 reads MNHNS; CDR2 reads SASEGT. V gave up 5 bases and J gave up 0 bases, with 11 bases separating them. CDR3 size: 14 residues. In DNA, the CDR3 is TGTGCCAGCAGTCTCTGGACTGACTCCTACGAGCAGTACTTC. Its translation is CASSLWTDSYEQYF.

This clonotype has a count of ten or more. The chain has TRBV7-2 and TRBJ1-1; perhaps TRBD1 as D (5 bases). From germline, CDR1 is SGHTA and CDR2 FQGNSA. The CDR3 spans 15 residues. V was trimmed by 1 base and J by 0 bases, leaving 9 bases between them. The CDR3 reads CASSLGGDLNTEAFF. CDR3 DNA sequence: TGTGCCAGCAGCTTAGGCGGGGACCTGAACACTGAAGCTTTCTTT.

V and J are TRBV5-1 and TRBJ1-5; D call uncertain. CDR3 length equals 15 residues. Germline V gene data show CDR1 as SGHRS and CDR2 as YFSETQ. V gave up 0 bases and J gave up 4 bases, with 11 bases separating them. CDR3 in DNA: TGCGCCAGCAGCTTGGATCTAGGGCGGAATCAGCCCCAGCATTTT. It is translated as CASSLDLGRNQPQHF.

The chain links TRBV25-1 to TRBJ2-1; D is undetermined. Per germline, CDR1 MGHDK and CDR2 SYGVNS. CDR3 length equals 12 residues. V gave up 5 bases and J gave up 8 bases, with 10 bases separating them. The CDR3, as DNA: TGTGCCAGCAGTCTGAATTCCGATGAGCAGTTCTTC. This encodes CASSLNSDEQFF.

This sequence joins TRBV24-1 and TRBJ2-5; 7 bases line up with TRBD2. This CDR3 is built from 15 residues. Germline assignment: CDR1 KGHDR and CDR2 SFDVKD. V trimming: 6 bases; J trimming: 0 bases; junction bases outside the gene matches: 6. Here the CDR3 reads CATSSGEGNQETQYF. As DNA, the CDR3 is TGTGCCACCAGTTCGGGGGAGGGGAACCAAGAGACCCAGTACTTC.